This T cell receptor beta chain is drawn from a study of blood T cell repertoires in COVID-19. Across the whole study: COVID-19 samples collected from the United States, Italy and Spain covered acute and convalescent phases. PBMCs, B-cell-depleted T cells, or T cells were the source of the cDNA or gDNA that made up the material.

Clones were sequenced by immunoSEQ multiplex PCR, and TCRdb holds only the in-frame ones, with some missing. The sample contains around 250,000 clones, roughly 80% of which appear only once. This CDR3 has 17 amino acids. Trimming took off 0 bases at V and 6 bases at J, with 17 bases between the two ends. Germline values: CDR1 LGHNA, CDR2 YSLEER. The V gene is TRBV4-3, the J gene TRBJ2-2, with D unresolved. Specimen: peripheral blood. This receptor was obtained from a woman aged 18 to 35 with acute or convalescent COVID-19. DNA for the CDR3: TGCGCCAGCAGCCAAGACCACCCGAGAGGCGCCGCCGGGGAGCTGTTTTTT. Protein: CASSQDHPRGAAGELFF.